The T cell receptor (beta chain) described here comes from a study of blood T cell repertoires in COVID-19. For the study at large: T cells, B-cell-depleted T cells, or PBMCs provided the cDNA or gDNA that served as material.

Deletions cut 6 bases from V and 3 bases from J, with 7 bases between. Per germline, CDR1 LGHNT and CDR2 FRNRAP. The CDR3 runs 12 residues. Each participant's cohort was designated according to participant-reported clinical history. TCRdb's copy holds only in-frame clones and misses some; the assay was immunoSEQ multiplex PCR. The sample lists around 250,000 clones; approximately 85% were seen once. Material for sequencing was PBMCs or T cells enriched from blood (not recorded which). The chain has TRBV12-5 and TRBJ2-3; the D gene is possibly TRBD1 (6 bases). The sequence was collected from a woman aged 45-65 years who had recovered from COVID-19. This CDR3 reads CASGQGTDTQYF. DNA for the CDR3: TGTGCTAGTGGGCAGGGGACAGATACGCAGTATTTT.